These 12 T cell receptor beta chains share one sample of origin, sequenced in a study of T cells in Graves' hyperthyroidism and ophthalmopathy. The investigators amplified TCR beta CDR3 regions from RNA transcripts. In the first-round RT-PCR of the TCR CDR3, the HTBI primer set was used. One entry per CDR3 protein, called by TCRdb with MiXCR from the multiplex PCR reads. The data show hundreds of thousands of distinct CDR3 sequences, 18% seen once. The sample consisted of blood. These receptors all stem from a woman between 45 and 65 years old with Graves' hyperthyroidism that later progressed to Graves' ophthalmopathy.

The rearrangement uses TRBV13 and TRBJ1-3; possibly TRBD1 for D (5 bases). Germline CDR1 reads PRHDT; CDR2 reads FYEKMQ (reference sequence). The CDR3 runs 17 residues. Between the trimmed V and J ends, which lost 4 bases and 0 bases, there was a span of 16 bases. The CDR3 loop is CASSSARGSSSGNTIYF. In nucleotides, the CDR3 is TGTGCCAGCAGCTCCGCCCGGGGCTCCAGCTCTGGAAACACCATATATTTT.

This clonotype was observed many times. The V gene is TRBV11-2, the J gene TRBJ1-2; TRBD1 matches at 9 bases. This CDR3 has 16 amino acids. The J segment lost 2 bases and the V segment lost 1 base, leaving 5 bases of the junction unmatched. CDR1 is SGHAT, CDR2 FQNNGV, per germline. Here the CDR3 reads CASSLGGGTGNYGYTF. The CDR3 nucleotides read TGTGCCAGCAGCTTAGGAGGTGGGACAGGGAACTATGGCTACACCTTC.

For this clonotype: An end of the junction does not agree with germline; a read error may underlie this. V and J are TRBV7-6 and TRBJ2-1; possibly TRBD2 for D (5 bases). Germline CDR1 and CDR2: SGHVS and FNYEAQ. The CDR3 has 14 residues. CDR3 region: CASRGGSSHNEQFF. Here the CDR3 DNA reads TGTGCCAGCAGGGGTGGGAGCTCCCACAATGAGCAGTTCTTC. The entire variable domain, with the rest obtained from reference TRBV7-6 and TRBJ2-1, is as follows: GAGVSQSPRYKVTKRGQDVALRCDPISGHVSLYWYRQALGQGPEFLTYFNYEAQQDKSGLPNDRFSAERPEGSISTLTIQRTEQRDSAMYRCASRGGSSHNEQFFGPGTRLTVL.

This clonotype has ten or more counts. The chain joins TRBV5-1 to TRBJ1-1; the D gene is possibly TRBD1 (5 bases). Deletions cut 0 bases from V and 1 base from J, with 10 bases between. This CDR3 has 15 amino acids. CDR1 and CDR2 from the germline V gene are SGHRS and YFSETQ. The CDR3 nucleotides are TGCGCCAGCAGCTTGGCTGGGGACCAGAACACTGAAGCTTTCTTT. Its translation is CASSLAGDQNTEAFF.

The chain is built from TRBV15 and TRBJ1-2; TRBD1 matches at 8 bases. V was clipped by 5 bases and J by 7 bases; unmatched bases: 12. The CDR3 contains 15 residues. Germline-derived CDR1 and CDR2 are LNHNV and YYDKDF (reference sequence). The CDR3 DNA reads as TGTGCCACCAGCCCAGACCAGGGGGCTCTCTTTGGCTACACCTTC. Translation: CATSPDQGALFGYTF.

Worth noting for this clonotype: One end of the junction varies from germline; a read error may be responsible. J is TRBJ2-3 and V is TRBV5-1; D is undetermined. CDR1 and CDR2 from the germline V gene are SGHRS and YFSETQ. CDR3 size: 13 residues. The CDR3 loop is CASSESWRDTQYF. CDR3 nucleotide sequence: TGTGCCAGCAGCGAATCGTGGCGGGATACGCAGTATTTT.

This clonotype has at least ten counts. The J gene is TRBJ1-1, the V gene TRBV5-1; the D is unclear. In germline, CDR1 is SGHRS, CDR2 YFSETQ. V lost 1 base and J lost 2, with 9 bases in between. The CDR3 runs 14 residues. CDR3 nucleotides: TGCGCCAGCAGCTTGCGAGTGCAAAACACTGAAGCTTTCTTT. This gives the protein CASSLRVQNTEAFF.

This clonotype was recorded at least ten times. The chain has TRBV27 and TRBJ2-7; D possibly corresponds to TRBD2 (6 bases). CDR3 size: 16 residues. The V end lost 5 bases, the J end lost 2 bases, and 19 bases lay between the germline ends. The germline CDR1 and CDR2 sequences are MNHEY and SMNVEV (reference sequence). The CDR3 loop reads CASSPPEGLQPYEQYF. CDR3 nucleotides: TGTGCCAGCAGTCCCCCGGAGGGCCTACAGCCCTACGAGCAGTACTTC.

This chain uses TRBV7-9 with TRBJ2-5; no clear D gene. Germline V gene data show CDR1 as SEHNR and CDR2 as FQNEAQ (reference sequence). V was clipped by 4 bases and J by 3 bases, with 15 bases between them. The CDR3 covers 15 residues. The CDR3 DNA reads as TGTGCCAGCAGCTCCTCTCTTAATATGAAAGAGACCCAGTACTTC. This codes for CASSSSLNMKETQYF.

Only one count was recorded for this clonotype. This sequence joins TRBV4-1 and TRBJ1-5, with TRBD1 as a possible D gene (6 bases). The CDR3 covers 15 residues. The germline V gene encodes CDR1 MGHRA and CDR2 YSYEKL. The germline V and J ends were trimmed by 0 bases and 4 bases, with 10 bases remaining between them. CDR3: CASSQEHQGNQPQHF. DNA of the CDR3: TGCGCCAGCAGCCAAGAACACCAGGGGAATCAGCCCCAGCATTTT.

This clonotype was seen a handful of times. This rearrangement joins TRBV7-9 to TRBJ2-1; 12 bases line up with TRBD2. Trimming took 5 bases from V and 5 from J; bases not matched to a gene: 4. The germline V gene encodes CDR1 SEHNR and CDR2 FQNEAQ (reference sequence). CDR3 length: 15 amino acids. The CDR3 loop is CASSPTSGGHNEQFF. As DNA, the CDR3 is TGTGCCAGCAGCCCGACTAGCGGGGGACACAATGAGCAGTTCTTC.

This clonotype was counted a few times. CDR3 in amino acids: CAIGGGGANEKLFF. The CDR3, as DNA: TGTGCCATCGGTGGTGGGGGGGCTAATGAAAAACTGTTTTTT. The chain employs TRBV10-3 and TRBJ1-4; tentative D call: TRBD1 (5 bases). This CDR3 is built from 14 residues. Deletions cut 8 bases from V and 3 bases from J, with 13 bases between. CDR1 and CDR2 from the germline V gene are ENHRY and SYGVKD.